This T cell receptor (beta chain) was obtained from a study of T cells in Graves' hyperthyroidism and ophthalmopathy. Notes on the study in general: Ophthalmopathy was identified by the model a median around 6.3 months ahead of onset.

At least 3 on the Clinical Activity Score was recorded for ophthalmopathy patients, who also had NOSPECS grade at least 4 and duration under 3 months. This clonotype occurred many times. Antigen: not known. The V gene lost 5 bases and the J gene lost 4 bases, with 12 bases spanning the gap. CDR1 is SGHRS, CDR2 YFSETQ, per germline. The CDR3 runs to 13 residues. There were TCR beta CDR3 regions amplified from RNA transcripts. The HTBI primer set served for first-round RT-PCR of the TCR CDR3. MiXCR, applied by TCRdb to the multiplex PCR reads, yields one record per CDR3 protein. The sample carries approximately 620,000 distinct CDR3 sequences, about a sixth recorded once.

The sequence came from a woman between 40 and 50 years old with Graves' ophthalmopathy. The material sequenced was blood. The chain has TRBV5-1 and TRBJ1-1; no reliable D call. CDR3 region: CASRGWEGTEAFF. CDR3 coding DNA: TGCGCCAGCAGGGGTTGGGAAGGCACTGAAGCTTTCTTT.